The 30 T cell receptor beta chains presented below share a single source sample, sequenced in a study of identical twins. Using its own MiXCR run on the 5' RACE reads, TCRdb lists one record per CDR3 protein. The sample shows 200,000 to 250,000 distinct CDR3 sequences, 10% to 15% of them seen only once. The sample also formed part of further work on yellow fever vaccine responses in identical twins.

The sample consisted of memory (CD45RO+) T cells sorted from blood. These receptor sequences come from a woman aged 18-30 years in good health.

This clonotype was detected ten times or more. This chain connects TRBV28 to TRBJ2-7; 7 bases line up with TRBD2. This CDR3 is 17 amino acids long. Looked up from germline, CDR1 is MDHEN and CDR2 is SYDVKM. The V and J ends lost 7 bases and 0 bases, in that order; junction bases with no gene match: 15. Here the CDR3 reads CASTTDRAGWNSYEQYF. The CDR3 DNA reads TGTGCCAGCACCACAGATAGAGCGGGATGGAACTCCTACGAGCAGTACTTC. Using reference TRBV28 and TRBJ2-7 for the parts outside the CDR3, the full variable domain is DVKVTQSSRYLVKRTGEKVFLECVQDMDHENMFWYRQDPGLGLRLIYFSYDVKMKEKGDIPEGYSVSREKKERFSLILESASTNQTSMYLCASTTDRAGWNSYEQYFGPGTRLTVT.

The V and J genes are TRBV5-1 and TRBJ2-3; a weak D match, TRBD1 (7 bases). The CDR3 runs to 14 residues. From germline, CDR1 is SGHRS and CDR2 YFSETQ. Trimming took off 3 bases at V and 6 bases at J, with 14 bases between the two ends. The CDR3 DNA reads TGCGCCAGCAGCTACCAGGGGGGCCCCGATACGCAGTATTTT. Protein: CASSYQGGPDTQYF.

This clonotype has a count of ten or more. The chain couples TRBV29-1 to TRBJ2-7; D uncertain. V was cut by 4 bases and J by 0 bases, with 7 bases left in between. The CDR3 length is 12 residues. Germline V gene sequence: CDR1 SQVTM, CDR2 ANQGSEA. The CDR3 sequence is CSVGGYSYEQYF. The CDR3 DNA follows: TGCAGCGTTGGTGGTTACTCCTACGAGCAGTACTTC.

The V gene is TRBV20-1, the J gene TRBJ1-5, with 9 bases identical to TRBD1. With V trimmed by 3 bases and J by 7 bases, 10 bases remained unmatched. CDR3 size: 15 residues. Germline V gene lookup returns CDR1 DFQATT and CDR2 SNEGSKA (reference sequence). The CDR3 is CSASTQGAPSQPQHF. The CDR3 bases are TGCAGTGCTAGTACACAGGGGGCGCCTTCGCAGCCCCAGCATTTT.

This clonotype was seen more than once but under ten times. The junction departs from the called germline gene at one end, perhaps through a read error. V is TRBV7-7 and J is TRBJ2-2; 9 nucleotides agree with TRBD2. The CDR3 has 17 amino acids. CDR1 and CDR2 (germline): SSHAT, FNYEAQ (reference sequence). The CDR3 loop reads CASSIEPGLAYTGELFF. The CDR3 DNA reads TGTGCTAGCAGTATAGAACCGGGACTAGCCTACACCGGGGAGCTGTTTTTT.

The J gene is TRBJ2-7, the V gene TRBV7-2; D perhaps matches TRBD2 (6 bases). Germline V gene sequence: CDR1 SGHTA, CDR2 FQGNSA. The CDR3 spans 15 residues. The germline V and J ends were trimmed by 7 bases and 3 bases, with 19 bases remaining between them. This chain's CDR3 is CASNPTGGAGYEQYF. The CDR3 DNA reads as TGTGCCAGCAACCCCACCGGGGGTGCGGGCTACGAGCAGTACTTC.

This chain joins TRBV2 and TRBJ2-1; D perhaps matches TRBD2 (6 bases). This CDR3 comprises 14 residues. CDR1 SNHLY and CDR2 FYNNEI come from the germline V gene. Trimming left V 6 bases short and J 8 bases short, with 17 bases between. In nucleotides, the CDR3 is TGTGCCAGCAGCTCGGGACTGCGTGAGGATGAGCAGTTCTTC. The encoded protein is CASSSGLREDEQFF.

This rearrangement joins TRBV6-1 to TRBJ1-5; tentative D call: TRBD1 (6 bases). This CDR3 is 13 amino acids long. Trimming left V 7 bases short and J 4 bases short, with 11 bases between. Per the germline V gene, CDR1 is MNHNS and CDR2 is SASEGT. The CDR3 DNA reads TGTGCCAGCAAAGAGACAGGAAATCAGCCCCAGCATTTT. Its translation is CASKETGNQPQHF.

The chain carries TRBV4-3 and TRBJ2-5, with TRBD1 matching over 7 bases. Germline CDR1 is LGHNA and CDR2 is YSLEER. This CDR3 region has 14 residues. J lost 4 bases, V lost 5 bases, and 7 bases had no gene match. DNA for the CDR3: TGCGCCAGCAGCACGAGACAGGGATCAGAGACCCAGTACTTC. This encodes CASSTRQGSETQYF.

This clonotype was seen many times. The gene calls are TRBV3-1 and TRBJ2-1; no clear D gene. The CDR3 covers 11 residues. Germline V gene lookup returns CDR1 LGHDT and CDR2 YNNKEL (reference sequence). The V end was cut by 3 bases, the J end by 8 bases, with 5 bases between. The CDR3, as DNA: TGTGCCAGCAGCCACCTCGATGAGCAGTTCTTC. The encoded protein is CASSHLDEQFF.

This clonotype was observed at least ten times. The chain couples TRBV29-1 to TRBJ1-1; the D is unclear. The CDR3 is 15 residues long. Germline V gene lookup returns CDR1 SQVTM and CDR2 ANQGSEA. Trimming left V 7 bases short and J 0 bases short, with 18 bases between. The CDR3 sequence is CSGGRGARVNTEAFF. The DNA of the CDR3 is TGCAGCGGTGGACGAGGCGCTCGAGTGAACACTGAAGCTTTCTTT.

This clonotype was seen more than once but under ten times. CDR3 residues: CASSLGGNTDTQYF. CDR3 DNA: TGTGCCAGCAGCCTCGGGGGGAACACAGATACGCAGTATTTT. The rearrangement joins TRBV5-5 to TRBJ2-3; 7 bases map to TRBD2. With V trimmed by 4 bases and J by 2 bases, 4 bases remained unmatched. The CDR3 sequence is 14 residues long. Germline lookup yields CDR1 SGHKS and CDR2 YYEKEE (reference sequence). Full variable domain (rest looked up from reference TRBV5-5 and TRBJ2-3): DAGVTQSPTHLIKTRGQQVTLRCSPISGHKSVSWYQQVLGQGPQFIFQYYEKEERGRGNFPDRFSARQFPNYSSELNVNALLLGDSALYLCASSLGGNTDTQYFGPGTRLTVL.

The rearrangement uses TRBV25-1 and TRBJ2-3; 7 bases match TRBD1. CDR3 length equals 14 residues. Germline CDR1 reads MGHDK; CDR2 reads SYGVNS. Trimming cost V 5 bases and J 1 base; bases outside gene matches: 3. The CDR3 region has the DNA TGTGCCAGCAGTCATGACAGGGGCACAGATACGCAGTATTTT. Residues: CASSHDRGTDTQYF.

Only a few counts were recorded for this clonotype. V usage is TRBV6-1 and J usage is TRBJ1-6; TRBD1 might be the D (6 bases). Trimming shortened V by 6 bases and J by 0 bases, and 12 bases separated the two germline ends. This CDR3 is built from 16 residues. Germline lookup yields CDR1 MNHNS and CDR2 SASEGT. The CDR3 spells CASRLGASSYNSPLHF. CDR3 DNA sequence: TGTGCCAGCAGATTGGGGGCAAGCTCCTATAATTCACCCCTCCACTTT.

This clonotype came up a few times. CDR3 coding DNA: TGTGCCAGCAGTGAAGTGGCAGGACGAGGTGGCTACACCTTC. Residues: CASSEVAGRGGYTF. The rearrangement uses TRBV6-1 and TRBJ1-2; D is ambiguous. Trimming took 1 base from V and 7 from J, leaving 13 bases between them. Germline assignment: CDR1 MNHNS and CDR2 SASEGT. There are 14 residues in the CDR3.

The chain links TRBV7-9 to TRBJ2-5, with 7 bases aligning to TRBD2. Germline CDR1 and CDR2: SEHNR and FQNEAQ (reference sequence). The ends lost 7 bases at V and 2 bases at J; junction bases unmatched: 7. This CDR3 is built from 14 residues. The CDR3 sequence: CASTYRGGQETQYF. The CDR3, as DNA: TGTGCCAGCACCTATCGGGGAGGGCAAGAGACCCAGTACTTC.

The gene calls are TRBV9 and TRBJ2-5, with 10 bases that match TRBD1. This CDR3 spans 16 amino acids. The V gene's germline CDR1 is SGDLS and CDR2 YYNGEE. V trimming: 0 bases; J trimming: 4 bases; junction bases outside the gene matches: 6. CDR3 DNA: TGTGCCAGCAGCGTAGAAGGGACAGGGGCGGGAGAGACCCAGTACTTC. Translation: CASSVEGTGAGETQYF.

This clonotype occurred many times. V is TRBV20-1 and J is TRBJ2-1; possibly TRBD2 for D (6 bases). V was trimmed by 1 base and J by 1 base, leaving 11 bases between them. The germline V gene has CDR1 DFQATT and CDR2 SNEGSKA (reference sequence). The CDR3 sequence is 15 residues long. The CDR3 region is CSARATGGSYNEQFF. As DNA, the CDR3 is TGCAGTGCTAGAGCTACTGGGGGGTCCTACAATGAGCAGTTCTTC.

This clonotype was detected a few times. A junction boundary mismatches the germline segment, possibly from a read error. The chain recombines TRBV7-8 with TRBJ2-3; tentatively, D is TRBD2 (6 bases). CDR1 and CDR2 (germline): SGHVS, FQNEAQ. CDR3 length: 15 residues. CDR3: CASSPRDSGTDTQYF. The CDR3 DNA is TGTGCCAGCAGCCCAAGGGACTCTGGCACGGATACGCAGTATTTT.

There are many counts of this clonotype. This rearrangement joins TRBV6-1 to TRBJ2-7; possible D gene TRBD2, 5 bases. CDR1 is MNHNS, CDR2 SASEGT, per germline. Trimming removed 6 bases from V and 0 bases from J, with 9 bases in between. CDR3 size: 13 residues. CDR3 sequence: CASRRGTSYEQYF. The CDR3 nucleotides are TGTGCCAGCAGACGGGGAACCTCCTACGAGCAGTACTTC.

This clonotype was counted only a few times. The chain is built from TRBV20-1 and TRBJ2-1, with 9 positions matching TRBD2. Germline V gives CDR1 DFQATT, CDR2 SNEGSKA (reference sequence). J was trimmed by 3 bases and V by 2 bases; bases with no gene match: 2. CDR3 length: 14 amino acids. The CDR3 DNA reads TGCAGTGCTAGATTAGCGGGAGTCTACAATGAGCAGTTCTTC. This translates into CSARLAGVYNEQFF.

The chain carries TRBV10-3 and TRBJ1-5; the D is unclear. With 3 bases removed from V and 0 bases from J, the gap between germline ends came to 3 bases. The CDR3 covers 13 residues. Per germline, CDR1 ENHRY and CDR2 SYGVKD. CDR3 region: CAISDYSNQPQHF. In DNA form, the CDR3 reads TGTGCCATCAGTGATTATAGCAATCAGCCCCAGCATTTT.

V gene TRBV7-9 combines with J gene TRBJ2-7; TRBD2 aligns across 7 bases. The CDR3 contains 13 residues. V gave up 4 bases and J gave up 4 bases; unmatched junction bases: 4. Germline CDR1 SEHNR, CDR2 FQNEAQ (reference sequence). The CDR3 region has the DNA TGTGCCAGCAGCTGGATAGCGGGTTACGAGCAGTACTTC. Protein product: CASSWIAGYEQYF.

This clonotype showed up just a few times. The CDR3 nucleotides are TGCGCCAGCAGCCAAGACTATAGCGGGAGGAGTTACAATGAGCAGTTCTTC. Translating it yields CASSQDYSGRSYNEQFF. V is TRBV4-3 and J is TRBJ2-1, with 10 bases aligning to TRBD2. Germline lookup yields CDR1 LGHNA and CDR2 YSLEER. The V segment lost 0 bases and the J segment 4 bases; nucleotides outside the gene matches: 6. This CDR3 has 17 residues.

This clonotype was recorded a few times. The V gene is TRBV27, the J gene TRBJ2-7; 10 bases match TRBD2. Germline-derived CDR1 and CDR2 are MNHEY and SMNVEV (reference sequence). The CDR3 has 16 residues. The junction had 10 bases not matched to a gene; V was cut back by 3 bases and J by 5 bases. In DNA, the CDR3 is TGTGCCAGCAGTTTGCTTGGGACTAGCGTTAACCACGAGCAGTACTTC. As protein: CASSLLGTSVNHEQYF.

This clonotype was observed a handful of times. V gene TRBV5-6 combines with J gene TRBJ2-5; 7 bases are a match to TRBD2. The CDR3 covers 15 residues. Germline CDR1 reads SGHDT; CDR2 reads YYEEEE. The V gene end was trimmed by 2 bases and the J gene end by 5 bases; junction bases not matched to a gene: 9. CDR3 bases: TGTGCCAGCAGCTTACTCGCGGGGGTTGTGGAGACCCAGTACTTC. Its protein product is CASSLLAGVVETQYF.

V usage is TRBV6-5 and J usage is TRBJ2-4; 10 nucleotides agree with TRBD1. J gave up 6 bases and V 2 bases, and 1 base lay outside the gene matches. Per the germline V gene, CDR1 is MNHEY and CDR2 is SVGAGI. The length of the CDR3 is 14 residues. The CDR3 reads CASSYRTGGNIQYF. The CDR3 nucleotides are TGTGCCAGCAGTTACCGGACAGGGGGAAACATTCAGTACTTC.

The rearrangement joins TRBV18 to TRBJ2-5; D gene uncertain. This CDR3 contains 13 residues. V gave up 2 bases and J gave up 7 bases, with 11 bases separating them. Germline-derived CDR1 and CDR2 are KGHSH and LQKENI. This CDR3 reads CASSPELGRTQYF. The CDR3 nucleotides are TGTGCCAGCTCACCAGAGTTGGGAAGGACCCAGTACTTC. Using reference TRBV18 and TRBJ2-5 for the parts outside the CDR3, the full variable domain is NAGVMQNPRHLVRRRGQEARLRCSPMKGHSHVYWYRQLPEEGLKFMVYLQKENIIDESGMPKERFSAEFPKEGPSILRIQQVVRGDSAAYFCASSPELGRTQYFGPGTRLLVL.

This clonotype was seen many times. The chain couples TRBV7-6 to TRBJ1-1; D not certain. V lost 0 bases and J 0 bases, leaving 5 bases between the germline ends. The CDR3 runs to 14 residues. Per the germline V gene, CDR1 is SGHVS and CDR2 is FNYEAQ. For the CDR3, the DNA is TGTGCCAGCAGCTTAGCAGGGATGAACACTGAAGCTTTCTTT. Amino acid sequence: CASSLAGMNTEAFF. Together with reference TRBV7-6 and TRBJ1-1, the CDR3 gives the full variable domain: GAGVSQSPRYKVTKRGQDVALRCDPISGHVSLYWYRQALGQGPEFLTYFNYEAQQDKSGLPNDRFSAERPEGSISTLTIQRTEQRDSAMYRCASSLAGMNTEAFFGQGTRLTVV.

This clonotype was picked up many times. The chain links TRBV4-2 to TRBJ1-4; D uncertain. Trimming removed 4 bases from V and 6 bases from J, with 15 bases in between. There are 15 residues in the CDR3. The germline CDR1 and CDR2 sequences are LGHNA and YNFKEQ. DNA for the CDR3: TGTGCCAGCAGCCGAGGGAGTGGGGAAGATGAAAAACTGTTTTTT. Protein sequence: CASSRGSGEDEKLFF.